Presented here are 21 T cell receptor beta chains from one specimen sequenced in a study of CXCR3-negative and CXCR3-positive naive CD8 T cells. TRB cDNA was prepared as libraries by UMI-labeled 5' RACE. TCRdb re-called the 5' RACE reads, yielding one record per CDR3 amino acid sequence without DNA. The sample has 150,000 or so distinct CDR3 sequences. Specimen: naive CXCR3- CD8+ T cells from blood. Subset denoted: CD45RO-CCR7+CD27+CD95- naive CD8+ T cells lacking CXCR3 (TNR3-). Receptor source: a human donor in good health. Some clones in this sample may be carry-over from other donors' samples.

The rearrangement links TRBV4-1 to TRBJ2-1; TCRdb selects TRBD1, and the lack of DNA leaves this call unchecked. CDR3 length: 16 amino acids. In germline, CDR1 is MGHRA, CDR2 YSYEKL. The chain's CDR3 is CASSQGGGGAGNEQFF.

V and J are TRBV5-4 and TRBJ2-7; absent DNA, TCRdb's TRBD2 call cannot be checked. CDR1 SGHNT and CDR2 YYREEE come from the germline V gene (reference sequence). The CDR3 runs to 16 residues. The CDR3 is CASSLVLGTSASREDF.

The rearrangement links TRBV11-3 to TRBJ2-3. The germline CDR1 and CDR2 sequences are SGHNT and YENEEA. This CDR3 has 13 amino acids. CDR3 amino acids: CASSEGSGDTQYF.

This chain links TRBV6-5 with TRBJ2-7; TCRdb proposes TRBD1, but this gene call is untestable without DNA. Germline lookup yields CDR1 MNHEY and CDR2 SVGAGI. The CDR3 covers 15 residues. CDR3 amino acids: CASSIQGTPTLEQYF.

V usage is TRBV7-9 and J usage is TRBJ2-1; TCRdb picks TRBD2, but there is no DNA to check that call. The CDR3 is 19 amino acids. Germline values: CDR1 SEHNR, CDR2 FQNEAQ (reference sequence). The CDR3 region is CASSPQMSGGAEYIYEQFF.

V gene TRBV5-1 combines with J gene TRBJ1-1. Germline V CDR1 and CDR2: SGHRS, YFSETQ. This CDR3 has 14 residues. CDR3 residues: CASSAVLGNTEAFF.

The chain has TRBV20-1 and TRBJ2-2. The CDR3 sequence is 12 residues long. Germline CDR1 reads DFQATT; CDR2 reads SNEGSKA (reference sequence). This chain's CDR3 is CSARGGTGELFF.

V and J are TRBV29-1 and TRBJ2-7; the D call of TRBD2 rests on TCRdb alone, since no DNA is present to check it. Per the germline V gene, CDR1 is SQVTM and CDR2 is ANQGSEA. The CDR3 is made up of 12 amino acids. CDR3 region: CSVIRPGGEQYF.

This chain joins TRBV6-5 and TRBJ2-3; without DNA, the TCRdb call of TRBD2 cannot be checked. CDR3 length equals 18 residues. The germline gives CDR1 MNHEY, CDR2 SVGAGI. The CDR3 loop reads CASSYSAPGLTYADTQYF.

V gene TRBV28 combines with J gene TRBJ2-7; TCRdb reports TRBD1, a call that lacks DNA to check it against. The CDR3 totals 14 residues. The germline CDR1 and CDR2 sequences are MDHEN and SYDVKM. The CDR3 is CASSTPGAIYEQYF.

The CDR3 sequence: CASSFPGIYEQYF. V gene TRBV7-9 combines with J gene TRBJ2-7. Germline CDR1 is SEHNR and CDR2 is FQNEAQ (reference sequence). The CDR3 has 13 amino acids.

The CDR3 here is CASSPDGRLSHEQYF. This sequence joins TRBV7-2 and TRBJ2-7; TCRdb gives TRBD1 as the D gene, but with no DNA this cannot be confirmed. Germline CDR1 and CDR2: SGHTA and FQGNSA. There are 15 residues in the CDR3.

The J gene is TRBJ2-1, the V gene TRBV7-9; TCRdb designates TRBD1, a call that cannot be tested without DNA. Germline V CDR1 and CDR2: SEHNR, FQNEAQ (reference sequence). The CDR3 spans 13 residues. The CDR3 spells CASSHPPPNEQFF.

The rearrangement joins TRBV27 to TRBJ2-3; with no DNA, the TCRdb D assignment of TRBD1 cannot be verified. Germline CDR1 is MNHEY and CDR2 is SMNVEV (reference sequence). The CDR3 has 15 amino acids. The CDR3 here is CASRSGTGRLDTQYF.

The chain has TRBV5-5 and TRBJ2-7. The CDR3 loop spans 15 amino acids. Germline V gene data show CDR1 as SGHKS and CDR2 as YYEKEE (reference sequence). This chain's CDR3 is CASSLEGSRSYEQYF. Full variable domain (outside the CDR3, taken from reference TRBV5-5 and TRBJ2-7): DAGVTQSPTHLIKTRGQQVTLRCSPISGHKSVSWYQQVLGQGPQFIFQYYEKEERGRGNFPDRFSARQFPNYSSELNVNALLLGDSALYLCASSLEGSRSYEQYFGPGTRLTVT.

CDR3 sequence reads: CASSTDRGPPYEQYF. The gene calls are TRBV12-3 or TRBV12-4 and TRBJ2-7; the TRBD1 assignment by TCRdb is unverifiable without DNA. This CDR3 has 15 amino acids.

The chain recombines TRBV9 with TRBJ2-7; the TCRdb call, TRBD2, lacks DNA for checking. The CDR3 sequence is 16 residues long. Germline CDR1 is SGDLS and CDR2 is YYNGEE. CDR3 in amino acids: CASSVVGSGSRDEQYF.

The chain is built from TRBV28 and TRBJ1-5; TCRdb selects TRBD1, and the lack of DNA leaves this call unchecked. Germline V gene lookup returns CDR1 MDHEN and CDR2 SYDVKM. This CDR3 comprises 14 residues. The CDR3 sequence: CASSITGGVQPQHF.

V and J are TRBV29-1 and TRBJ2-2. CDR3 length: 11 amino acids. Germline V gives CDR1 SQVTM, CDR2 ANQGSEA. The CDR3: CSVEVIGELFF.

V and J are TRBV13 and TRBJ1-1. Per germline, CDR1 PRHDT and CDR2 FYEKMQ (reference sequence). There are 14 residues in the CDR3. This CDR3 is CASSPQAGGSEAFF.

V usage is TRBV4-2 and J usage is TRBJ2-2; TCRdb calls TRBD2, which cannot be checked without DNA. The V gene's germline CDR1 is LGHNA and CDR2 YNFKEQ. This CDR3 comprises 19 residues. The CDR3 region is CASSQVWGPELAGAGELFF.